This T cell receptor beta chain was recorded in a study of blood T cell repertoires in COVID-19. Ten or more counts support this clone. Libraries were prepared by immunoSEQ multiplex PCR; TCRdb keeps only in-frame clonotypes and omits some of them. The sample has approximately 230,000 clones; about nine tenths are singletons. The sequence derives from a woman aged 30 to 39 with COVID-19, enrolled during active disease. The sequencing sample was made of peripheral blood.

The CDR3 bases are TGTGCCAGCAGTGACTATAGCGGGGGGGCCGCTGAGCAGTTCTTC. It yields the protein CASSDYSGGAAEQFF. This chain connects TRBV6-4 to TRBJ2-1; 11 bases line up with TRBD2. Germline CDR1 reads MRHNA; CDR2 reads SNTAGT. This CDR3 has 15 residues. V shed 1 base, J shed 9 bases, and the junction held 5 bases outside the gene matches.